Listed here are 30 T cell receptor beta chains from one sample, sequenced in a study of T-cell memory formation after mild COVID-19. Using its own MiXCR run on the 5' RACE reads, TCRdb lists one record per CDR3 protein. Of about 200,000 distinct CDR3 sequences in the sample, 7.5% to 10% were seen once. The sample was PBMCs or a T cell subset sorted from them (not recorded which). These receptors were collected from a man aged 18-30 years who had mild COVID-19 (a few samples of this study predate the infection). Cell type and time point are not known.

V usage is TRBV6-5 and J usage is TRBJ2-1; no firm D call. With 2 bases removed from V and 0 bases from J, the gap between germline ends came to 8 bases. The CDR3 covers 15 residues. Germline CDR1 and CDR2: MNHEY and SVGAGI. The CDR3: CASSYGISSYNEQFF. In nucleotides, the CDR3 is TGTGCCAGCAGTTACGGTATTAGCTCCTACAATGAGCAGTTCTTC.

The V call is TRBV7-3, the J call TRBJ2-3; 7 bases are a match to TRBD1. V trimming: 5 bases; J trimming: 0 bases; junction bases outside the gene matches: 8. CDR1 is SGHTA and CDR2 is FQGTGA in the germline V gene. The CDR3 totals 16 residues. The CDR3 DNA reads as TGTGCCAGCAGCCCCGGGACAGACCCTAGCACAGATACGCAGTATTTT. It encodes CASSPGTDPSTDTQYF.

This clonotype was found many times. V gene TRBV6-2 or TRBV6-3 combines with J gene TRBJ2-7, with TRBD1 as a possible D gene (5 bases). With 6 bases removed from V and 2 bases from J, the gap between germline ends came to 11 bases. Germline values: CDR1 MNHEY, CDR2 SVGEGT. This CDR3 has 13 amino acids. The CDR3 DNA is TGTGCCAGCAGACAAACAGGTGCCTACGAGCAGTACGTC. As protein: CASRQTGAYEQYV.

The V and J genes are TRBV7-2 and TRBJ2-1; TRBD2 agrees at 8 bases. The CDR3 runs to 16 residues. Germline V gene lookup returns CDR1 SGHTA and CDR2 FQGNSA. V dropped 2 bases and J dropped 7; count of bases not matched to a gene: 10. In nucleotides, the CDR3 is TGTGCCAGCAGCTTATACGGGAGGGGGACGAGGAATGAGCAGTTCTTC. Its protein product is CASSLYGRGTRNEQFF.

This clonotype has ten or more counts. V and J are TRBV27 and TRBJ1-5, with a weak D call TRBD1 (6 bases). Looked up from germline, CDR1 is MNHEY and CDR2 is SMNVEV (reference sequence). V was trimmed by 1 base and J by 6 bases, leaving 13 bases between them. CDR3 length: 15 amino acids. CDR3 in amino acids: CASSLLQGGSQPQHF. CDR3 DNA sequence: TGTGCCAGCAGTTTATTACAGGGAGGGAGTCAGCCCCAGCATTTT.

The chain joins TRBV12-3 or TRBV12-4 to TRBJ2-7; TRBD1 might be the D (6 bases). Trimming removed 2 bases at V and 6 bases at J, with 35 bases between. The CDR3 runs 21 residues. CDR3 amino acids: CASSLCRVGRVHDGFRGEQYV. The DNA for the CDR3 is TGTGCCAGCAGTTTATGTCGGGTCGGACGTGTACACGATGGCTTCAGGGGCGAGCAGTACGTC.

V gene TRBV20-1 combines with J gene TRBJ2-5; 14 bases map to TRBD2. Germline V gene lookup returns CDR1 DFQATT and CDR2 SNEGSKA (reference sequence). CDR3 length equals 16 residues. J was trimmed by 3 bases and V by 5 bases; bases with no gene match: 8. The CDR3 here is CSAPPRGLAGEETQYF. The CDR3 DNA reads TGCAGTGCTCCCCCCCGGGGACTAGCGGGGGAAGAGACCCAGTACTTC.

The chain carries TRBV7-2 and TRBJ1-2, with a tentative D call TRBD1 (5 bases). Trimming took 5 bases from V and 0 from J, leaving 16 bases between them. Germline assignment: CDR1 SGHTA and CDR2 FQGNSA. This CDR3 contains 16 residues. The CDR3 DNA reads as TGTGCCAGCAGCGACGGCGGGGCAGGAGCTAACTATGGCTACACCTTC. Residues: CASSDGGAGANYGYTF.

In its sample, this clonotype was seen a few times. V is TRBV7-2 and J is TRBJ2-7; D assignment may be TRBD1 or TRBD2 (5 bases each). With 4 bases removed from V and 2 bases from J, the gap between germline ends came to 15 bases. Per the germline V gene, CDR1 is SGHTA and CDR2 is FQGNSA. CDR3 length equals 15 residues. CDR3: CASSSGPGGAYEQYF. The CDR3 bases are TGTGCCAGCAGCTCGGGACCTGGTGGGGCCTACGAGCAGTACTTC.

This clonotype was recorded at least ten times. The J gene is TRBJ2-1, the V gene TRBV11-2, with TRBD2 identical over 8 bases. Germline assignment: CDR1 SGHAT and CDR2 FQNNGV. The V and J ends lost 5 bases and 15 bases, in that order; junction bases with no gene match: 18. The CDR3 has 15 amino acids. The CDR3 bases are TGTGCCAGCAGCCACAGCGGGGGCCCCGTCCGGGGAGGGTTCTTC. Protein sequence: CASSHSGGPVRGGFF.

V usage is TRBV20-1 and J usage is TRBJ2-5, with D possibly matching TRBD2 (6 bases). CDR1 is DFQATT and CDR2 is SNEGSKA in the germline V gene (reference sequence). The CDR3 consists of 13 residues. Trimming shortened V by 5 bases and J by 5 bases, and 15 bases separated the two germline ends. The CDR3 is CSAPGGSVETQYF. CDR3 nucleotide sequence: TGCAGTGCTCCCGGGGGTAGCGTGGAGACCCAGTACTTC.

The chain uses TRBV5-1 and TRBJ2-2; D perhaps matches TRBD1 (5 bases). The V gene's germline CDR1 is SGHRS and CDR2 YFSETQ. The length of the CDR3 is 17 residues. The V end was cut by 0 bases, the J end by 3 bases, with 15 bases between. The CDR3 nucleotides are TGCGCCAGCAGCTTGGGGACACCCCAGGGTTACACCGGGGAGCTGTTTTTT. This sequence encodes CASSLGTPQGYTGELFF.

This clonotype was found a few times. The chain is built from TRBV5-4 and TRBJ2-2; D tentatively reads TRBD1 or TRBD2 (5 bases each). CDR3 length: 14 amino acids. In germline, CDR1 is SGHNT, CDR2 YYREEE (reference sequence). The ends were cut back, 1 base at V and 4 bases at J, with 8 bases in the middle. CDR3 residues: CASSLPGRTGELFF. CDR3 nucleotides: TGTGCCAGCAGCTTGCCGGGGCGCACCGGGGAGCTGTTTTTT.

This clonotype was seen a few times. This chain joins TRBV7-9 and TRBJ1-5, with a weak D call TRBD1 (6 bases). This CDR3 spans 16 amino acids. Between the trimmed V and J ends, which lost 5 bases and 2 bases, there was a span of 16 bases. Per germline, CDR1 SEHNR and CDR2 FQNEAQ (reference sequence). The DNA of the CDR3 is TGTGCCAGCAGCGCCGCGGGGGGCGGGGGCAATCAGCCCCAGCATTTT. This sequence encodes CASSAAGGGGNQPQHF. The complete variable domain, with remaining parts taken from reference TRBV7-9 and TRBJ1-5, reads DTGVSQNPRHKITKRGQNVTFRCDPISEHNRLYWYRQTLGQGPEFLTYFQNEAQLEKSRLLSDRFSAERPKGSFSTLEIQRTEQGDSAMYLCASSAAGGGGNQPQHFGDGTRLSIL.

This clonotype was detected many times. This chain uses TRBV4-3 with TRBJ2-3, with D uncertain. Germline assignment: CDR1 LGHNA and CDR2 YSLEER. This CDR3 has 15 amino acids. Between the trimmed V and J ends, which lost 0 bases and 12 bases, there was a span of 19 bases. The chain's CDR3 is CASSQDHLVGQTQYF. In DNA form, the CDR3 reads TGCGCCAGCAGCCAAGACCATTTAGTGGGCCAGACCCAGTATTTT.

This clonotype showed up many times. The chain combines TRBV4-1 with TRBJ2-6; no definite D call. This CDR3 has 16 residues. CDR1 and CDR2 from the germline V gene are MGHRA and YSYEKL. V was cut by 1 base and J by 4 bases, with 11 bases left in between. This chain's CDR3 is CASSQGTILGANVLTF. In DNA form, the CDR3 reads TGCGCCAGCAGCCAAGGGACGATCCTCGGGGCCAACGTCCTGACTTTC.

The sample holds many counts of this clonotype. The CDR3 sequence: CAWGRESNQPQHF. The CDR3 DNA follows: TGTGCCTGGGGGAGGGAGAGCAATCAGCCCCAGCATTTT. V usage is TRBV30 and J usage is TRBJ1-5; D is uncertain. V was pared by 5 bases and J by 1 base, with 9 bases between. The V gene's germline CDR1 is GTSNPN and CDR2 SVGIG (reference sequence). The CDR3 has 13 amino acids. Together with reference TRBV30 and TRBJ1-5, the CDR3 gives the full variable domain: SQTIHQWPATLVQPVGSPLSLECTVEGTSNPNLYWYRQAAGRGLQLLFYSVGIGQISSEVPQNLSASRPQDRQFILSSKKLLLSDSGFYLCAWGRESNQPQHFGDGTRLSIL.

This clonotype was seen a few times. The V call is TRBV6-2 or TRBV6-3, the J call TRBJ1-6, with D maybe TRBD1 (6 bases). The V and J ends lost 8 bases and 0 bases respectively, with 11 bases between them. The CDR3 has 15 residues. Germline loops: CDR1 MNHEY, CDR2 SVGEGT. DNA for the CDR3: TGTGCCAGCCAGAGGACAGTCTCCTATAATTCACCCCTCCACTTT. It encodes CASQRTVSYNSPLHF.

A few counts support this clonotype. The genes are TRBV6-2 or TRBV6-3 and TRBJ1-1; D may be TRBD1 (5 bases). This CDR3 contains 14 residues. In germline, CDR1 is MNHEY, CDR2 SVGEGT. V lost 5 bases to trimming and J lost 13 bases, with 23 bases between them. The CDR3: CASSHQGGEQEGFF. As DNA, the CDR3 is TGTGCCAGCAGTCACCAGGGCGGGGAACAGGAGGGTTTCTTT.

V is TRBV28 and J is TRBJ1-4, with D possibly being TRBD1 (6 bases). The CDR3 runs 10 residues. Trimming removed 6 bases from V and 10 bases from J, with 6 bases in between. Germline CDR1 MDHEN, CDR2 SYDVKM. CDR3 amino acids: CASRGGKLFF. CDR3 bases: TGTGCCAGCAGAGGGGGAAAACTGTTTTTT.

This clonotype was detected ten times or more. The chain joins TRBV6-2 or TRBV6-3 to TRBJ2-1; D call uncertain. CDR3 length equals 14 residues. With 6 bases removed from V and 0 bases from J, the gap between germline ends came to 9 bases. The germline V gene has CDR1 MNHEY and CDR2 SVGEGT. The CDR3: CASSGPGSYNEQFF. The CDR3 DNA sequence: TGTGCCAGCAGCGGGCCCGGCTCCTACAATGAGCAGTTCTTC.

The table lists this clonotype with a few counts. The CDR3 spells CASSWRGETQYF. The CDR3 DNA is TGTGCCAGCAGCTGGAGGGGTGAGACCCAGTACTTC. The V gene is TRBV7-2, the J gene TRBJ2-5; tentatively, D is TRBD2 (6 bases). V shed 4 bases and J shed 5 bases, with 8 bases lying between them. The CDR3 has 12 amino acids. Germline-derived CDR1 and CDR2 are SGHTA and FQGNSA.

This clonotype turned up a few times. This chain joins TRBV4-1 and TRBJ2-3, with TRBD2 matching 10 bases. The CDR3 is made up of 18 amino acids. V was clipped by 5 bases and J by 2 bases; unmatched bases: 13. Germline CDR1 reads MGHRA; CDR2 reads YSYEKL. CDR3: CASSYRELAGSSTDTQYF. In nucleotides, the CDR3 is TGCGCCAGCAGCTACCGTGAACTAGCGGGGTCCTCCACAGATACGCAGTATTTT.

This clonotype was seen many times. The rearrangement links TRBV11-2 to TRBJ2-5; perhaps D is TRBD1 or TRBD2 (5 bases each). This CDR3 is 13 amino acids long. Trimming cost V 5 bases and J 1 base, with 8 bases left between them. Per germline, CDR1 SGHAT and CDR2 FQNNGV. The CDR3 bases are TGTGCCAGCAGCCCCGGGGCCCAAGAGACCCAGTACTTC. Translating gives CASSPGAQETQYF.

This clonotype occurred a few times. The CDR3, as DNA: TGTGCCAGCACCAAGGGGGGTACAGATACGCAGTATTTT. Translated, it gives CASTKGGTDTQYF. The V call is TRBV2, the J call TRBJ2-3; either TRBD1 or TRBD2 may supply D (6 bases each). This CDR3 spans 13 amino acids. V lost 7 bases, J lost 3 bases, and 11 bases lay in between. Germline loops: CDR1 SNHLY, CDR2 FYNNEI.

The V and J genes are TRBV12-3 or TRBV12-4 and TRBJ2-1; TRBD2 might be the D (5 bases). The V end was cut by 3 bases, the J end by 8 bases, with 11 bases between. The CDR3 totals 13 residues. The CDR3 spells CASSLSERDEQFF. The CDR3 region has the DNA TGTGCCAGCAGTTTGTCGGAGAGGGATGAGCAGTTCTTC.

This chain links TRBV4-2 with TRBJ1-6; no reliable D call. This CDR3 is 15 amino acids long. Germline CDR1 is LGHNA and CDR2 is YNFKEQ. Trimming shortened V by 0 bases and J by 13 bases, and 16 bases separated the two germline ends. The CDR3 sequence is CASSQDPGPEEPLHF. CDR3 in DNA: TGTGCCAGCAGCCAAGATCCCGGTCCGGAGGAGCCCCTCCACTTT.

To note about this clonotype: The limits of the CDR3 on the DNA are not certain, so only TCRdb's listed CDR3 is given. The CDR3 loop is CASITGQEGRELFFF. This chain joins TRBV12-3 or TRBV12-4 and TRBJ2-2; the table assigns TRBD1, which was not confirmed against the DNA. The CDR3 region is 15 residues in length, termini included.

In its sample, this clonotype was seen a few times. V usage is TRBV5-1 and J usage is TRBJ2-5, with 9 bases aligning to TRBD2. J was trimmed by 1 base and V by 0 bases; bases with no gene match: 4. This CDR3 region has 16 residues. CDR1 and CDR2 (germline): SGHRS, YFSETQ. The CDR3 DNA follows: TGCGCCAGCAGCTTGGGGCTAGCGGGATTCCAAGAGACCCAGTACTTC. Its protein product is CASSLGLAGFQETQYF. Supplemented by reference TRBV5-1 and TRBJ2-5, the full variable domain reads KAGVTQTPRYLIKTRGQQVTLSCSPISGHRSVSWYQQTPGQGLQFLFEYFSETQRNKGNFPGRFSGRQFSNSRSEMNVSTLELGDSALYLCASSLGLAGFQETQYFGPGTRLLVL.

The sample holds a few counts of this clonotype. J is TRBJ1-1 and V is TRBV18, with D possibly being TRBD1 (6 bases). Germline lookup yields CDR1 KGHSH and CDR2 LQKENI. This CDR3 comprises 15 residues. V lost 1 base to trimming and J lost 4 bases, with 13 bases between them. In nucleotides, the CDR3 is TGTGCCAGCTCACCACTGGTAGGGGGTGTCACTGAAGCTTTCTTT. Encoded protein: CASSPLVGGVTEAFF.